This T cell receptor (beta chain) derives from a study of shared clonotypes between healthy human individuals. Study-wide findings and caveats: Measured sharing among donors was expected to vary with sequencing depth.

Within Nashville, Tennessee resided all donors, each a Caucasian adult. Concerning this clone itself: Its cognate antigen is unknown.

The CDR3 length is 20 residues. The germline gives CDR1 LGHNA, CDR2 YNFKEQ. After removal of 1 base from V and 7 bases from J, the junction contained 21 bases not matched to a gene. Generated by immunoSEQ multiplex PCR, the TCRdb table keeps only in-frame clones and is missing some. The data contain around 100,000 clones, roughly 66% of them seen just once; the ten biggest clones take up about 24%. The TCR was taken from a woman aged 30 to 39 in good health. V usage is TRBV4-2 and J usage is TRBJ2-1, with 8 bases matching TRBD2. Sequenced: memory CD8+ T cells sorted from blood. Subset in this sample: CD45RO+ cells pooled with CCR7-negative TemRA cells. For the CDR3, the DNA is TGTGCCAGCAGCCAAGCTTCGTTGCGGGAGGCCCTCACATCAGGAAATGAGCAGTTCTTC. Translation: CASSQASLREALTSGNEQFF.